These 23 T cell receptor beta chains came from one sample sequenced in a study of regulatory T cells in long-lasting Graves disease (dated by TCRdb to about 2021). The time point label on this specimen signifies: persistent/refractory GD, antithyroid drugs over 5 years with positive TRAb. For both TCR sequencing and RNA sequencing, RNA was extracted from PBMCs using TRIzol. Library preparation used multiplex PCR. The instrument given in TCRdb is Illumina HiSeq 4000. CDR3 regions were amplified by Arm-PCR with iRepertoire HTBI primers to construct TCR beta libraries. TCRdb itself trimmed the public reads at Q25 with fastp, ran MiXCR and retained productive beta chains. Rows are combined by CDR3 protein, so each entry shows the most common genes and DNA. Across this sample there are 400,000 to 450,000 distinct CDR3 sequences, with 20% to 25% seen only once. The ten largest clones capture around 26% of the sample.

The sequencing used peripheral blood mononuclear cells (PBMCs), collected when the disease was refractory, from a patient treated with antithyroid drugs. All receptors derive from a female donor with Graves disease.

This clonotype was detected ten times or more. The DNA of the CDR3 is TGCAGTGCTTATCCGGGACAGGGAAAGGAAAAACTGTTTTTT. Protein: CSAYPGQGKEKLFF. The chain employs TRBV20-1 and TRBJ1-4, with 9 bases aligning to TRBD1. The CDR3 covers 14 residues. V gave up 5 bases and J gave up 8 bases; unmatched junction bases: 9. Per germline, CDR1 DFQATT and CDR2 SNEGSKA (reference sequence).

This clonotype was observed a few times. The chain carries TRBV11-2 and TRBJ2-7, with D possibly being TRBD2 (5 bases). Trimming cost V 5 bases and J 4 bases, with 12 bases left between them. The germline gives CDR1 SGHAT, CDR2 FQNNGV. The CDR3 is made up of 13 amino acids. CDR3 loop: CASSPYGGYEQYF. CDR3 nucleotides: TGTGCCAGCAGCCCGTACGGAGGATACGAGCAGTACTTC.

This clonotype was observed at least ten times. This chain connects TRBV29-1 to TRBJ1-1; 9 bases are shared with TRBD1. The J segment lost 3 bases and the V segment lost 3 bases, leaving 5 bases of the junction unmatched. CDR1 and CDR2 from the germline V gene are SQVTM and ANQGSEA. This CDR3 has 14 residues. In DNA, the CDR3 is TGCAGCGTTGAGGGGGACAGGGATGACACTGAAGCTTTCTTT. Translation gives CSVEGDRDDTEAFF.

This clonotype was counted at least ten times. The V call is TRBV5-5, the J call TRBJ1-2, with unresolved D. Trimming pared 4 bases from V and 2 bases from J, leaving 18 bases between. Germline V CDR1 and CDR2: SGHKS, YYEKEE (reference sequence). The CDR3 has 16 amino acids. The CDR3, as DNA: TGTGCCAGCAGCGTTACGGAGAGGAACATAAACTATGGCTACACCTTC. Translated, it gives CASSVTERNINYGYTF.

This chain connects TRBV20-1 to TRBJ1-1, with a tentative D call TRBD1 (5 bases). CDR3 size: 14 residues. Germline-derived CDR1 and CDR2 are DFQATT and SNEGSKA (reference sequence). Trimming shortened V by 6 bases and J by 6 bases, and 20 bases separated the two germline ends. The CDR3 bases are TGCAGTGCCCCTTCCCCCCGGGGGGTGGCTGAAGCTTTCTTT. This translates into CSAPSPRGVAEAFF.

J is TRBJ2-3 and V is TRBV6-4; D remains ambiguous. V lost 0 bases and J lost 4, with 14 bases in between. The CDR3 extends over 16 amino acids. Germline CDR1 MRHNA, CDR2 SNTAGT. The DNA of the CDR3 is TGTGCCAGCAGTGACTCGAGGATGGCGGCCTCAGATACGCAGTATTTT. This codes for CASSDSRMAASDTQYF.

The V and J genes are TRBV6-1 and TRBJ2-7, with unresolved D. CDR1 and CDR2 from the germline V gene are MNHNS and SASEGT. Trimming removed 6 bases at V and 3 bases at J, with 12 bases between. The CDR3 has 13 residues. The CDR3 protein is CASRVQVIYEQYF. DNA for the CDR3: TGTGCCAGCAGAGTCCAGGTCATCTACGAGCAGTACTTC.

This clonotype appeared a few times. The chain recombines TRBV7-3 with TRBJ1-1; the D gene is possibly TRBD1 (5 bases). The germline V gene has CDR1 SGHTA and CDR2 FQGTGA. Between the trimmed V and J ends, which lost 2 bases and 1 base, there was a span of 11 bases. The CDR3 runs 15 residues. The CDR3 here is CASSLLGTGNTEAFF. CDR3 bases: TGTGCCAGCAGCTTACTCGGGACGGGGAACACTGAAGCTTTCTTT.

The sample holds many counts of this clonotype. The J gene is TRBJ1-6, the V gene TRBV12-3 or TRBV12-4, with a weak D call TRBD1 (6 bases). CDR3 length: 14 residues. Between the trimmed V and J ends, which lost 5 bases and 7 bases, there was a span of 12 bases. CDR3 bases: TGTGCCAGCAGTCTCAGGGGTGAGAATTCACCCCTCCACTTT. Its protein product is CASSLRGENSPLHF.

The rearrangement links TRBV3-1 to TRBJ2-1; 7 nucleotides agree with TRBD2. The CDR3 is made up of 16 amino acids. The ends lost 3 bases at V and 7 bases at J; junction bases unmatched: 12. Germline loops: CDR1 LGHDT, CDR2 YNNKEL (reference sequence). The CDR3 reads CASSHERAGLVNEQFF. The CDR3 DNA is TGTGCCAGCAGCCACGAGCGAGCGGGGCTAGTAAATGAGCAGTTCTTC.

This clonotype was detected many times. V gene TRBV30 combines with J gene TRBJ1-4, with D maybe TRBD1 (5 bases). From germline, CDR1 is GTSNPN and CDR2 SVGIG (reference sequence). Trimming took off 1 base at V and 7 bases at J, with 10 bases between the two ends. The CDR3 consists of 13 residues. CDR3 region: CAWSDRTGEKLFF. CDR3 bases: TGTGCCTGGAGTGATCGAACAGGTGAAAAACTGTTTTTT.

This clonotype was seen only a few times. CDR3 sequence (DNA): TGTGCCAGCAGCTTAGAGGTAGGGGGCAATGAGCAGTTCTTC. Amino acid sequence: CASSLEVGGNEQFF. The rearrangement links TRBV11-2 to TRBJ2-1; D might be TRBD1 (6 bases). Per germline, CDR1 SGHAT and CDR2 FQNNGV. The CDR3 totals 14 residues. V was cut by 0 bases and J by 6 bases, with 9 bases left in between.

This rearrangement joins TRBV5-1 to TRBJ2-7; D is ambiguous. Trimming removed 4 bases from V and 4 bases from J, with 9 bases in between. CDR1 is SGHRS and CDR2 is YFSETQ in the germline V gene. The CDR3 is 12 residues long. The CDR3 loop reads CASSQEPYEQYF. The CDR3 DNA reads TGCGCCAGCAGCCAGGAGCCTTACGAGCAGTACTTC.

This clonotype was seen more than once but under ten times. The chain is built from TRBV6-1 and TRBJ2-5; TRBD2 agrees at 9 bases. CDR3 size: 15 residues. J lost 2 bases, V lost 8 bases, and 9 bases had no gene match. Germline V CDR1 and CDR2: MNHNS, SASEGT. The CDR3 sequence: CASCGSGSVQETQYF. The DNA for the CDR3 is TGTGCCAGCTGTGGTAGCGGGAGTGTTCAAGAGACCCAGTACTTC.

The chain couples TRBV7-9 to TRBJ2-1, with TRBD1 identical over 9 bases. Trimming took 3 bases from V and 8 from J; bases not matched to a gene: 8. Germline V CDR1 and CDR2: SEHNR, FQNEAQ (reference sequence). The CDR3 runs 15 residues. The CDR3 here is CASSFLGQGMDEQFF. CDR3 sequence (DNA): TGTGCCAGCAGCTTTCTGGGACAGGGTATGGATGAGCAGTTCTTC. Complete variable domain (other parts from reference TRBV7-9 and TRBJ2-1): DTGVSQNPRHKITKRGQNVTFRCDPISEHNRLYWYRQTLGQGPEFLTYFQNEAQLEKSRLLSDRFSAERPKGSFSTLEIQRTEQGDSAMYLCASSFLGQGMDEQFFGPGTRLTVL.

This clonotype showed up just a few times. The V call is TRBV29-1, the J call TRBJ1-4; no firm D call. V was clipped by 5 bases and J by 0 bases, with 10 bases between them. The CDR3 runs to 14 residues. CDR1 and CDR2 (germline): SQVTM, ANQGSEA. CDR3 protein: CSVFQDPTNEKLFF. The CDR3 bases are TGCAGCGTTTTTCAGGACCCAACTAATGAAAAACTGTTTTTT.

The gene calls are TRBV7-4 and TRBJ2-7; 7 bases fit TRBD1. The V and J ends lost 3 bases and 5 bases, in that order; junction bases with no gene match: 4. Germline-derived CDR1 and CDR2 are SGHVT and SQSDAQ. CDR3 length equals 13 residues. This CDR3 is CASSLTGYHEQYF. As DNA, the CDR3 is TGTGCCAGCAGCTTGACAGGGTATCACGAGCAGTACTTC.

For this clonotype: A far larger clone is one base from this, pointing to a likely read error. The chain couples TRBV28 to TRBJ2-4; D is possibly TRBD1 (7 bases). The J call is in doubt because the DNA end fits TRBJ2-5 better. The CDR3 consists of 16 residues. Germline V gene sequence: CDR1 MDHEN, CDR2 SYDVKM. CDR3 bases: TGTGCCAGCAGTTGGGACTGGACAGGCCGGGAAGGGACCCAGTACTTC. Translation gives CASSWDWTGREGTQYF.

This clonotype was counted at least ten times. The chain couples TRBV20-1 to TRBJ1-1, with D possibly matching TRBD1 (5 bases). The CDR3 totals 15 residues. Germline V lookup: CDR1 DFQATT, CDR2 SNEGSKA (reference sequence). Trimming shortened V by 1 base and J by 3 bases, and 15 bases separated the two germline ends. CDR3 residues: CSARGGSGGDTEAFF. The CDR3 region has the DNA TGCAGTGCTAGAGGCGGTTCGGGGGGGGACACTGAAGCTTTCTTT.

The chain links TRBV6-1 to TRBJ2-6; unclear D gene. Germline-derived CDR1 and CDR2 are MNHNS and SASEGT. Trimming shortened V by 5 bases and J by 1 base, and 9 bases separated the two germline ends. The CDR3 consists of 15 residues. DNA of the CDR3: TGTGCCAGCAGTTACGTGGTATCTGGGGCCAACGTCCTGACTTTC. Protein product: CASSYVVSGANVLTF.

This clonotype was observed a handful of times. The rearrangement joins TRBV20-1 to TRBJ2-5, with D unclear. The V and J ends lost 0 bases and 1 base respectively, with 12 bases between them. The CDR3 length is 15 residues. CDR1 and CDR2 from the germline V gene are DFQATT and SNEGSKA (reference sequence). CDR3 sequence (DNA): TGCAGTGCTAGAGATGGGCGGACCAGCCAAGAGACCCAGTACTTC. Translated: CSARDGRTSQETQYF.

This clonotype has just a few counts. The rearrangement links TRBV12-3 or TRBV12-4 to TRBJ1-2; D may be TRBD1 (5 bases). The CDR3 sequence is 14 residues long. Trimming cost V 9 bases and J 4 bases, with 18 bases left between them. CDR3 in amino acids: CASSPLGTLYGYTF. The CDR3 nucleotides read TGTGCCAGTTCTCCCTTAGGGACGCTCTATGGCTACACCTTC.

The V and J genes are TRBV6-2 or TRBV6-3 and TRBJ1-5, with TRBD1 matching over 8 bases. Germline trimming cut 6 bases from V and 6 bases from J; bases unmatched to any gene: 10. CDR1 and CDR2 (germline): MNHEY, SVGEGT. The CDR3 is made up of 15 amino acids. CDR3 region: CASRDGQGEGQPQHF. CDR3 nucleotide sequence: TGTGCCAGCAGAGATGGACAGGGAGAGGGTCAGCCCCAGCATTTT.